Listed below are T cell receptor beta chains from one sample, sequenced in a study of a mutant IDH1 vaccine in newly diagnosed glioma. The protocol was immunoSEQ multiplex PCR, while the TCRdb copy is restricted to in-frame clones and leaves out a portion. In the table there are roughly 74,000 clones, approximately 89% of which are singletons. Which antigens these TCRs recognize remains unknown. Sequences were derived from PBMCs, sampled from a glioma patient whose treatment included an IDH1 peptide vaccine. The receptors were sampled from a woman between 50 and 59 years old with glioma. The CDR3 runs from the conserved cysteine through the conserved F or W. D genes are given only for firm matches. Where a row states a size, it is once, few, many or the class of an expanded clone; other rows omit it.

CASGLVLSTGPYGYTF	TGTGCTAGTGGTTTGGTACTCTCGACAGGACCCTATGGCTACACCTTC	NA	TRBV12-5	NA	TRBJ1-2
CASNPKGATGELFF	TGTGCCAGTAACCCTAAGGGGGCCACCGGGGAGCTGTTTTTT	once	TRBV13	TRBD1	TRBJ2-2
CASSLGSQETQYF	TGTGCCAGCAGCCTCGGGAGTCAAGAGACCCAGTACTTC	NA	TRBV5-8	NA	TRBJ2-5
CATSHWEGSSYEQYF	TGTGCCACCAGCCATTGGGAGGGTAGTTCCTACGAGCAGTACTTC	NA	TRBV15	TRBD2	TRBJ2-7
CASSPHPWDREVSGELFF	TGTGCCAGCAGCCCTCATCCGTGGGACAGGGAGGTATCCGGGGAGCTGTTTTTT	once	TRBV7-2	TRBD1	TRBJ2-2
CASSPTGGVKNIQYF	TGTGCCAGCAGCCCTACAGGGGGGGTCAAAAACATTCAGTACTTC	NA	TRBV7-9	NA	TRBJ2-4
CASSLESGAGNTIYF	TGCGCCAGCAGCTTGGAGTCGGGGGCTGGAAACACCATATATTTT	NA	TRBV5-1	NA	TRBJ1-3
CASSRGTATNEKLFF	TGTGCCAGCTCACGGGGCACAGCAACTAATGAAAAACTGTTTTTT	NA	TRBV18	NA	TRBJ1-4
CASPFSLGQNTEAFF	TGTGCCAGCCCCTTCTCTCTAGGACAGAACACTGAAGCTTTCTTT	NA	TRBV21-1	NA	TRBJ1-1
CASRVRRGINTEAFF	TGTGCCAGCAGGGTTCGGCGCGGGATTAACACTGAAGCTTTCTTT	NA	TRBV28	NA	TRBJ1-1
CASSLRWQGGLYEQYF	TGTGCCAGCAGCCTCCGGTGGCAGGGAGGTCTCTACGAGCAGTACTTC	NA	TRBV11-2	NA	TRBJ2-7
CAWSVGGELGDTQYF	TGTGCCTGGAGTGTAGGTGGGGAATTGGGGGATACGCAGTATTTT	NA	TRBV30	NA	TRBJ2-3
CASIGERDILSSGANVLTF	TGCGCCAGCATTGGGGAAAGGGACATCCTGAGCTCTGGGGCCAACGTCCTGACTTTC	NA	TRBV10-1	NA	TRBJ2-6
CASSVVPGVGEQYF	TGTGCCAGCAGCGTAGTGCCGGGAGTGGGCGAGCAGTACTTC	NA	TRBV9	NA	TRBJ2-7
CASSPGGLWTDTQYF	TGTGCCAGCAGCCCGGGGGGGCTCTGGACAGATACGCAGTATTTT	NA	TRBV5-5	TRBD2	TRBJ2-3
CASSLGDTKGDEQFF	TGTGCCAGCAGCTTAGGAGATACCAAAGGGGATGAGCAGTTCTTC	NA	TRBV13	NA	TRBJ2-1
CASSLAPRGDTEAFF	TGCGCCAGCAGCTTGGCCCCCAGGGGCGACACTGAAGCTTTCTTT	few	TRBV5-1	NA	TRBJ1-1
CSAYLYNEQFF	TGCAGTGCTTACTTATACAATGAGCAGTTCTTC	NA	TRBV20-1	NA	TRBJ2-1
CSARDGREQFF	TGCAGTGCTAGAGATGGGCGGGAGCAGTTCTTC	NA	TRBV20-1	NA	TRBJ2-1
CASSGSSYEQYF	TGTGCCAGCAGCGGATCCTCCTACGAGCAGTACTTC	NA	TRBV11-2	NA	TRBJ2-7
CASSFKGYNEQFF	TGTGCCAGCAGCTTCAAGGGCTACAATGAGCAGTTCTTC	NA	TRBV7-9	NA	TRBJ2-1
CASSYGGPGELFF	TGTGCCAGCAGCTACGGGGGACCCGGGGAGCTGTTTTTT	NA	TRBV7-9	NA	TRBJ2-2
CATHPGGAGNTIYF	TGTGCCACCCATCCCGGAGGGGCTGGAAACACCATATATTTT	once	TRBV10-3	NA	TRBJ1-3
CASSLLTPGTEAFF	TGTGCCAGCAGTTTATTGACTCCGGGGACTGAAGCTTTCTTT	once	TRBV28	NA	TRBJ1-1
CASSLWGNEQFF	TGCGCCAGCAGCTTATGGGGTAATGAGCAGTTCTTC	NA	TRBV5-1	NA	TRBJ2-1
CASTPGQGRNTIYF	TGTGCCAGCACCCCGGGACAGGGAAGAAACACCATATATTTT	NA	TRBV6-5	TRBD1	TRBJ1-3
CASSFGTGKGGSEQFF	TGTGCCAGCAGCTTCGGGACAGGTAAGGGTGGAAGTGAGCAGTTCTTC	NA	TRBV13	TRBD1	TRBJ2-1
CASSHAGGEFSYEQYF	TGTGCCAGCAGCCATGCCGGGGGCGAATTCTCCTACGAGCAGTACTTC	NA	TRBV4-2	NA	TRBJ2-7
CASSYSRGGAYEQYF	TGTGCCAGCAGTTACTCGAGAGGGGGGGCCTACGAGCAGTACTTC	NA	TRBV28	NA	TRBJ2-7
CASSLAGGLSYEQYF	TGTGCCAGCAGCTTAGCGGGAGGCCTCTCCTACGAGCAGTACTTC	few	TRBV7-9	NA	TRBJ2-7
CASSLSPRGQHQETQYF	TGCGCCAGCAGTTTGTCCCCCCGAGGACAGCATCAAGAGACCCAGTACTTC	NA	TRBV5-1	NA	TRBJ2-5
CAWSRQGSAGNTIYF	TGTGCCTGGAGTCGACAGGGGTCAGCTGGAAACACCATATATTTT	NA	TRBV30	TRBD1	TRBJ1-3
CASRLTSGTGGTGELFF	TGCGCCAGCAGATTGACTAGCGGGACGGGAGGGACCGGGGAGCTGTTTTTT	NA	TRBV5-1	TRBD2	TRBJ2-2
CASSLNKGAQPQHF	TGTGCCAGCAGTTTAAATAAGGGGGCTCAGCCCCAGCATTTT	NA	TRBV27	TRBD1	TRBJ1-5
CASSLEASGRAYNEQFF	TGTGCCAGCAGCTTGGAAGCTAGCGGGAGGGCCTACAATGAGCAGTTCTTC	NA	TRBV5-5	TRBD2	TRBJ2-1
CATSRDRGLGTQYF	TGTGCCACCAGCAGAGATCGGGGCCTAGGTACGCAGTATTTT	NA	TRBV15	NA	TRBJ2-3
CASSELAGANEQFF	TGTGCCAGCAGTGAACTAGCGGGAGCCAATGAGCAGTTCTTC	few	TRBV2	TRBD2	TRBJ2-1
CASSFAGVEETQYF	TGCGCCAGCAGCTTCGCGGGAGTAGAGGAGACCCAGTACTTC	NA	TRBV5-1	TRBD2	TRBJ2-5
CACCDQPQHF	TGTGCCTGCTGTGATCAGCCCCAGCATTTT	NA	TRBV30	NA	TRBJ1-5
CASSLGTGGILSYGYTF	TGCGCCAGCAGCTTGGGAACAGGGGGCATATTAAGCTATGGCTACACCTTC	NA	TRBV5-1	TRBD1	TRBJ1-2
CASSLELTCEQYF	TGTGCCAGCAGCTTAGAACTGACCTGCGAGCAGTACTTC	NA	TRBV7-8	NA	TRBJ2-7
CASIPLGRATADTQYF	TGTGCCAGCATTCCGTTGGGGAGGGCCACAGCAGATACGCAGTATTTT	few	TRBV28	TRBD2	TRBJ2-3
CASSLWGARNTEAFF	TGTGCCAGCAGCTTGTGGGGGGCTCGCAACACTGAAGCTTTCTTT	NA	TRBV5-5	NA	TRBJ1-1
CAIRTGWNTEAFF	TGTGCCATCAGGACAGGGTGGAACACTGAAGCTTTCTTT	NA	TRBV10-3	TRBD1	TRBJ1-1
CASSLPGGGGYTF	TGTGCCAGCAGCTTACCAGGGGGAGGAGGCTACACCTTC	NA	TRBV5-6	TRBD1	TRBJ1-2
CASSSRPQHF	TGTGCCAGCAGTTCTCGGCCCCAGCATTTT	once	TRBV28	NA	TRBJ1-5
CASRGGSSLTGELFF	TGTGCCAGCAGAGGGGGGTCCTCTCTCACCGGGGAGCTGTTTTTT	NA	TRBV28	NA	TRBJ2-2
CASRGTGEFTDTQYF	TGTGCCAGCAGGGGGACAGGGGAGTTCACAGATACGCAGTATTTT	NA	TRBV9	TRBD1	TRBJ2-3
CASSPSVSTDTQYF	TGCGCCAGCAGCCCTAGCGTTAGCACAGATACGCAGTATTTT	NA	TRBV5-1	NA	TRBJ2-3
CASEMTRGVNTEAFF	TGTGCCAGCGAAATGACCCGGGGAGTGAACACTGAAGCTTTCTTT	NA	TRBV6-5	NA	TRBJ1-1
CASSEGAERNTGELFF	TGTGCCAGCAGTGAAGGGGCAGAGAGGAACACCGGGGAGCTGTTTTTT	NA	TRBV6-1	NA	TRBJ2-2
CASSLLVNEQFF	TGTGCCAGCAGTTTGCTCGTGAATGAGCAGTTCTTC	NA	TRBV11-2	NA	TRBJ2-1
CASRDAGLAAYEQYF	TGCGCCAGCAGGGACGCGGGACTAGCAGCCTACGAGCAGTACTTC	NA	TRBV10-2	TRBD2	TRBJ2-7
CASSEASGRVDEQFF	TGTGCCAGCAGTGAAGCTAGCGGGAGGGTCGATGAGCAGTTCTTC	NA	TRBV6-1	TRBD2	TRBJ2-1
CASSPGQGVFGYTF	TGTGCCAGCAGCCCGGGACAGGGGGTATTTGGCTACACCTTC	NA	TRBV27	TRBD1	TRBJ1-2
CASSLRQGWTGELFF	TGTGCCAGCAGCTTAAGGCAGGGGTGGACCGGGGAGCTGTTTTTT	NA	TRBV7-9	NA	TRBJ2-2